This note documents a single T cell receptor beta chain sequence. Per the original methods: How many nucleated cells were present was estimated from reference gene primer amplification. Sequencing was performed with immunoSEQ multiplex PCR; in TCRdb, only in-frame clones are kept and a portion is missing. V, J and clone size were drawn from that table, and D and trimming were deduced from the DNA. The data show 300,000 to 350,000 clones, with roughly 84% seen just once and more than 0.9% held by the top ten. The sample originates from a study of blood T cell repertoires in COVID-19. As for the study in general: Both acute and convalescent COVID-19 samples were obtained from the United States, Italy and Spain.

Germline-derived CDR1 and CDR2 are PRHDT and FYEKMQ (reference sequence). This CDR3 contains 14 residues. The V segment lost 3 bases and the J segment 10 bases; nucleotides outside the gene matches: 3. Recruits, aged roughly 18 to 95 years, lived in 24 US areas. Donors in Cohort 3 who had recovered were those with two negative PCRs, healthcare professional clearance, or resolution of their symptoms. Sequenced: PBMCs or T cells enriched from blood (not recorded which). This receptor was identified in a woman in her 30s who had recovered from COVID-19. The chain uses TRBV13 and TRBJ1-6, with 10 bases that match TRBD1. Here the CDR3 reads CASSFGQGGSPLHF. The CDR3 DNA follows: TGTGCCAGCAGCTTTGGACAGGGGGGATCACCCCTCCACTTT.